The 27 T cell receptor beta chains reported below all come from one sample, sequenced in a study of T cell changes during pregnancy in multiple sclerosis. The method was immunoSEQ multiplex PCR; TCRdb's version includes in-frame clones alone and lacks a portion of them. In the table there are approximately 64,000 clones, roughly 90% of which are singletons. Specimen: peripheral blood, collected in the first trimester of pregnancy. The receptor source for this set is a female donor with multiple sclerosis, enrolled in a pregnancy study.

The chain links TRBV7-2 to TRBJ2-7; 8 bases match TRBD1. Germline V lookup: CDR1 SGHTA, CDR2 FQGNSA. With V trimmed by 3 bases and J by 2 bases, 6 bases remained unmatched. CDR3 size: 15 residues. CDR3 DNA sequence: TGTGCCAGCAGCTTCGGTCAGGGGGCGGCCTACGAGCAGTACTTC. Protein: CASSFGQGAAYEQYF.

The J gene is TRBJ2-2, the V gene TRBV4-2; the match to TRBD2 covers 7 bases. After removal of 1 base from V and 5 bases from J, the junction contained 4 bases not matched to a gene. Germline CDR1 and CDR2: LGHNA and YNFKEQ. This CDR3 spans 15 amino acids. The CDR3 region has the DNA TGTGCCAGCAGCCAAGCGCTAGCGGAGACCGGGGAGCTGTTTTTT. This translates into CASSQALAETGELFF.

The chain joins TRBV29-1 to TRBJ2-1; 8 bases map to TRBD2. The trim removed 1 base at V and 7 bases at J, leaving 3 bases unmatched. Germline values: CDR1 SQVTM, CDR2 ANQGSEA. The CDR3 runs to 13 residues. CDR3 protein: CSVEAGGSNEQFF. In DNA form, the CDR3 reads TGCAGCGTTGAAGCGGGAGGGTCTAATGAGCAGTTCTTC.

The gene calls are TRBV6-5 and TRBJ1-1; the D is unclear. The length of the CDR3 is 13 residues. Germline assignment: CDR1 MNHEY and CDR2 SVGAGI. The germline V and J ends were trimmed by 7 bases and 1 base, with 10 bases remaining between them. The CDR3 region is CASTFDTNTEAFF. In DNA, the CDR3 is TGTGCCAGCACCTTCGACACGAACACTGAAGCTTTCTTT.

V and J are TRBV11-2 and TRBJ2-1, with 10 bases identical to TRBD2. J gave up 6 bases and V 2 bases, and 7 bases lay outside the gene matches. CDR1 and CDR2 from the germline V gene are SGHAT and FQNNGV. This CDR3 is 16 amino acids long. The DNA for the CDR3 is TGTGCCAGCAGCTTAATGTCTAGCGGGGGCCTCAATGAGCAGTTCTTC. Translated, it gives CASSLMSSGGLNEQFF.

The V call is TRBV21-1, the J call TRBJ1-4; the listed D gene, TRBD1, was not tested against the DNA. TRBV21-1 has pseudogene status. This CDR3 has 14 residues. DNA for the CDR3: TGTGCCAGCGCCACGGACAGGGGGCGAGAAAAACTGTTTTTT. Translating it yields CASATDRGREKLFF.

V and J are TRBV29-1 and TRBJ2-1, with 8 bases fitting TRBD1. The CDR3 totals 12 residues. Germline V gene data show CDR1 as SQVTM and CDR2 as ANQGSEA. Unmatched junction bases numbered 3, after V lost 8 bases and J lost 3 bases. CDR3 nucleotide sequence: TGCAGCATAGACAGGGGCTACAATGAGCAGTTCTTC. It encodes CSIDRGYNEQFF.

The chain is built from TRBV28 and TRBJ1-5; tentatively, D is TRBD1 (5 bases). The CDR3 has 17 residues. CDR1 and CDR2 from the germline V gene are MDHEN and SYDVKM. Trimming removed 10 bases at V and 1 base at J, with 23 bases between. Here the CDR3 DNA reads TGTGCCACCTCTTTTGGGGCGGGGAAGGGAAGCAATCAGCCCCAGCATTTT. This encodes CATSFGAGKGSNQPQHF.

V gene TRBV7-9 combines with J gene TRBJ1-5; D is uncertain. Germline CDR1 and CDR2: SEHNR and FQNEAQ (reference sequence). The CDR3 extends over 13 amino acids. V was cut by 6 bases and J by 7 bases, with 13 bases left in between. CDR3 DNA sequence: TGTGCCAGCAGTTTAACGGTAGCCCAGCCCCAGCATTTT. As protein: CASSLTVAQPQHF.

The chain couples TRBV7-2 to TRBJ2-7; the D gene is possibly TRBD2 (5 bases). The CDR3 has 15 residues. Germline V gene data show CDR1 as SGHTA and CDR2 as FQGNSA. Trimming took off 0 bases at V and 2 bases at J, with 11 bases between the two ends. The CDR3 region is CASSLAAGRTYEQYF. The CDR3 DNA follows: TGTGCCAGCAGCTTAGCTGCGGGCCGTACCTACGAGCAGTACTTC.

The rearrangement links TRBV6-6 to TRBJ2-3; 7 nucleotides agree with TRBD2. The CDR3 length is 15 residues. From germline, CDR1 is MNHNY and CDR2 SVGAGI (reference sequence). V gave up 8 bases and J gave up 6 bases; unmatched junction bases: 14. The CDR3 here is CASAPSGPRGDTQYF. CDR3 nucleotide sequence: TGTGCCAGCGCCCCTAGCGGTCCCCGGGGGGATACGCAGTATTTT.

The V and J genes are TRBV2 and TRBJ1-3, with D maybe TRBD1 (6 bases). This CDR3 comprises 14 residues. From germline, CDR1 is SNHLY and CDR2 FYNNEI. The V and J ends lost 8 bases and 1 base respectively, with 12 bases between them. CDR3 sequence: CASRRQASGNTIYF. CDR3 nucleotide sequence: TGTGCCAGCCGCCGACAGGCATCTGGAAACACCATATATTTT.

This clone appeared once. This sequence joins TRBV29-1 and TRBJ2-7; the match to TRBD2 covers 9 bases. The V gene end was trimmed by 6 bases and the J gene end by 0 bases; junction bases not matched to a gene: 6. From germline, CDR1 is SQVTM and CDR2 ANQGSEA. The CDR3 is 14 residues long. DNA for the CDR3: TGCAGCGTGTTGACTAGCGGATTCTCCTACGAGCAGTACTTC. Translated, it gives CSVLTSGFSYEQYF.

The rearrangement links TRBV18 to TRBJ2-7, with D maybe TRBD2 (6 bases). Per the germline V gene, CDR1 is KGHSH and CDR2 is LQKENI. With 8 bases removed from V and 4 bases from J, the gap between germline ends came to 24 bases. CDR3 length equals 16 residues. As DNA, the CDR3 is TGTGCCAGCCACGACCTCCATAGTAGCGGTCCTTACGAGCAGTACTTC. This encodes CASHDLHSSGPYEQYF.

CDR3 DNA sequence: TGTGCCAGCTCACCACGACAGGGCTACTCAACTAATGAAAAACTGTTTTTT. Translation gives CASSPRQGYSTNEKLFF. The J gene is TRBJ1-4, the V gene TRBV18, with 7 bases identical to TRBD1. Germline assignment: CDR1 KGHSH and CDR2 LQKENI. After removal of 1 base from V and 0 bases from J, the junction contained 5 bases not matched to a gene. The CDR3 extends over 17 amino acids.

The chain couples TRBV19 to TRBJ1-1; TRBD1 might be the D (5 bases). CDR1 and CDR2 (germline): LNHDA, SQIVND (reference sequence). The V end lost 3 bases, the J end lost 4 bases, and 9 bases lay between the germline ends. The CDR3 runs 13 residues. CDR3 protein: CASSIGGVTEAFF. The CDR3 DNA is TGTGCCAGTAGTATTGGAGGGGTCACTGAAGCTTTCTTT.

Only a few counts were recorded for this clone. The chain couples TRBV29-1 to TRBJ1-5; D is unresolved. Germline loops: CDR1 SQVTM, CDR2 ANQGSEA. CDR3 length: 13 residues. Trimming pared 4 bases from V and 6 bases from J, leaving 13 bases between. The CDR3 DNA reads as TGCAGCGTTGGTGGAACGGAGGGTCAGCCCCAGCATTTT. Translation: CSVGGTEGQPQHF.

V gene TRBV28 combines with J gene TRBJ1-2; a possible D gene is TRBD1 (6 bases). Germline V gene sequence: CDR1 MDHEN, CDR2 SYDVKM. CDR3 length: 11 residues. The CDR3 reads CGTRQVYGYTF. CDR3 nucleotides: TGTGGAACCCGACAGGTCTATGGCTACACCTTC.

This clone was detected only a few times. The chain recombines TRBV5-4 with TRBJ2-7; 9 bases fit TRBD1. The CDR3 is made up of 14 amino acids. V shed 4 bases and J 1 base; nucleotides not matched to a gene: 3. Germline V gene sequence: CDR1 SGHNT, CDR2 YYREEE (reference sequence). CDR3: CASSGQGLSYEQYF. For the CDR3, the DNA is TGTGCCAGCAGCGGACAGGGGTTATCCTACGAGCAGTACTTC.

This clone was detected once. The chain links TRBV29-1 to TRBJ1-4; D is undetermined. Trimming removed 4 bases from V and 7 bases from J, with 13 bases in between. Germline V lookup: CDR1 SQVTM, CDR2 ANQGSEA. The CDR3 covers 13 residues. CDR3 in DNA: TGCAGCGTTGGTGGTCTTGGAGGTGAAAAACTGTTTTTT. Amino acids: CSVGGLGGEKLFF.

V usage is TRBV27 and J usage is TRBJ2-5, with TRBD2 matching 9 bases. Germline CDR1 and CDR2: MNHEY and SMNVEV (reference sequence). This CDR3 has 16 residues. Trimming took 5 bases from V and 1 from J; bases not matched to a gene: 8. The CDR3 bases are TGTGCCAGCAGTAAGAGACTAGCGGCTCTCCAAGAGACCCAGTACTTC. Its translation is CASSKRLAALQETQYF.

In DNA form, the CDR3 reads TGTGCCAGCAGTCCCCGGGGCGGGAGTGGTCCAGATACGCAGTATTTT. This codes for CASSPRGGSGPDTQYF. This chain uses TRBV6-6 with TRBJ2-3; 7 bases fit TRBD2. This CDR3 is 16 amino acids long. The V and J ends lost 5 bases and 4 bases, in that order; junction bases with no gene match: 12. Germline CDR1 and CDR2: MNHNY and SVGAGI (reference sequence).

For the CDR3, the DNA is TGTGCCAGTAGTATAGATGAGGGCTCCGGGGAGCTGTTTTTT. It specifies CASSIDEGSGELFF. The chain has TRBV19 and TRBJ2-2, with a tentative D call TRBD2 (5 bases). There are 14 residues in the CDR3. Trimming removed 0 bases from V and 6 bases from J, with 8 bases in between. Germline lookup yields CDR1 LNHDA and CDR2 SQIVND (reference sequence).

The CDR3 coding sequence is TGCAGTGTCAATCAAGCCAACGAGCAGTACTTC. Translating gives CSVNQANEQYF. The chain combines TRBV20-1 with TRBJ2-7; D ambiguous. This CDR3 has 11 amino acids. Germline V gene sequence: CDR1 DFQATT, CDR2 SNEGSKA (reference sequence). The V end lost 7 bases, the J end lost 5 bases, and 12 bases lay between the germline ends.

This chain uses TRBV5-6 with TRBJ2-1; no reliable D call. The V gene lost 1 base and the J gene lost 11 bases, with 10 bases spanning the gap. Looked up from germline, CDR1 is SGHDT and CDR2 is YYEEEE. The CDR3 totals 12 residues. The CDR3 coding sequence is TGTGCCAGCAGCTTGAACGCGCTACAGCAGTTCTTC. Encoded protein: CASSLNALQQFF.

The CDR3 DNA is TGTGCCAGCTCAAGGGACAGCCAAGAGACCCAGTACTTC. This gives the protein CASSRDSQETQYF. The rearrangement joins TRBV18 to TRBJ2-5; 7 nucleotides match TRBD1. The length of the CDR3 is 13 residues. Germline V CDR1 and CDR2: KGHSH, LQKENI. Unmatched junction bases numbered 1, after V lost 5 bases and J lost 1 base.

The chain links TRBV5-1 to TRBJ2-3; 8 bases match TRBD1. The germline V gene encodes CDR1 SGHRS and CDR2 YFSETQ. V lost 4 bases, J lost 4 bases, and 2 bases stayed unmatched. The CDR3 runs to 13 residues. The CDR3 loop is CASSPGGADTQYF. CDR3 DNA: TGCGCCAGCAGCCCAGGGGGCGCAGATACGCAGTATTTT.